Shown below are 5 T cell receptor beta chains from a single sample sequenced in a study of blood T cell repertoires in COVID-19. Here immunoSEQ multiplex PCR was the method, and the copy in TCRdb shows in-frame clones only, minus some. The table records about 270,000 clones, 86% of them present only once. What was sequenced was PBMCs or T cells enriched from blood (not recorded which). The source of these receptors is a woman aged 18-29 years who had recovered from COVID-19.

The chain employs TRBV27 and TRBJ1-6, with D possibly TRBD1 on 6 matching bases. V was pared by 1 base and J by 6 bases, with 10 bases between. Germline CDR1 reads MNHEY; CDR2 reads SMNVEV (reference sequence). The CDR3 totals 15 residues. DNA of the CDR3: TGTGCCAGCAGTTTATACAGGGCGGGTAATTCACCCCTCCACTTT. Translation: CASSLYRAGNSPLHF.

The V call is TRBV28, the J call TRBJ1-2, with TRBD1 as a possible D gene (5 bases). In germline, CDR1 is MDHEN, CDR2 SYDVKM. Trimming took 6 bases from V and 5 from J, leaving 19 bases between them. The CDR3 loop spans 15 amino acids. This CDR3 reads CASRRTGDPYYGYTF. CDR3 sequence (DNA): TGTGCCAGCAGGCGGACGGGGGATCCTTATTATGGCTACACCTTC.

The gene calls are TRBV2 and TRBJ1-5, with D possibly being TRBD1 (6 bases). The CDR3 is 12 residues long. Germline CDR1 is SNHLY and CDR2 is FYNNEI. The V end lost 6 bases, the J end lost 5 bases, and 8 bases lay between the germline ends. CDR3 nucleotide sequence: TGTGCCAGCAGGGACAGTCATCAGCCCCAGCATTTT. This gives the protein CASRDSHQPQHF.

This chain joins TRBV30 and TRBJ2-7; TRBD1 agrees at 10 bases. CDR1 and CDR2 from the germline V gene are GTSNPN and SVGIG (reference sequence). Trimming cost V 3 bases and J 3 bases; bases outside gene matches: 5. This CDR3 has 14 residues. The CDR3 spells CAWSGGQGFYEQYF. The CDR3 DNA follows: TGTGCCTGGAGCGGGGGACAGGGGTTCTACGAGCAGTACTTC.

This rearrangement joins TRBV5-1 to TRBJ2-3, with TRBD1 identical over 12 bases. The CDR3 runs 14 residues. The V and J ends lost 6 bases and 4 bases, in that order; junction bases with no gene match: 3. Germline V lookup: CDR1 SGHRS, CDR2 YFSETQ. Written as DNA, the CDR3 is TGCGCCAGCAAGGGGACAGGGGGCCCAGATACGCAGTATTTT. Its protein is CASKGTGGPDTQYF.